This T cell receptor beta chain was profiled in a study of T cell responses to AZD1222 COVID-19 vaccine. As to this clone: Its antigen is not known.

Findings and limits, study-wide: Most donors were white British and more were female, and clonal diversity was possibly underestimated.

The CDR3 is 17 residues long. The germline V and J ends were trimmed by 3 bases and 8 bases, with 23 bases remaining between them. The germline CDR1 and CDR2 sequences are LGHDT and YNNKEL (reference sequence). Sequencing was performed with immunoSEQ multiplex PCR; in TCRdb, only in-frame clones are kept and a portion is missing. Here the sample table reports about 140,000 clones. The sample was peripheral blood. The TCR originated in an adult in good health. The chain couples TRBV3-1 (or the pseudogene TRBV3-2) to TRBJ2-1, with TRBD2 as a possible D gene (5 bases). The CDR3 DNA follows: TGTGCCAGCAGCCACCTAAGGCTCAGTGGGCTAGCCGATGAGCAGTTCTTC. Translating gives CASSHLRLSGLADEQFF.